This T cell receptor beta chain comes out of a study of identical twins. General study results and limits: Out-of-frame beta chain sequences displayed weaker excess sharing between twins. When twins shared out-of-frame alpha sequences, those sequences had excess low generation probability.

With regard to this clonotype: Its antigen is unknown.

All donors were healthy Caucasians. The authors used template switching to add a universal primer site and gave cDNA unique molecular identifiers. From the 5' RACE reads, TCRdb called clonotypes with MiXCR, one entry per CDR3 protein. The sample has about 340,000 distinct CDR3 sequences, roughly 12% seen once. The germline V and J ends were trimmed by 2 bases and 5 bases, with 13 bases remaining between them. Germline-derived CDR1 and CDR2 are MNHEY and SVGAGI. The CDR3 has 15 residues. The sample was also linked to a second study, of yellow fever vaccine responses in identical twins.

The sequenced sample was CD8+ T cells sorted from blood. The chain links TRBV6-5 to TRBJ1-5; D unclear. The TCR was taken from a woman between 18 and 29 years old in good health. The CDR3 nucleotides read TGTGCCAGCAGTTACCTCCAGGCCGTTTATCAGCCCCAGCATTTT. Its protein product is CASSYLQAVYQPQHF.